This paragraph reports one T cell receptor (beta chain). Its binding antigen is unknown. These data come from a study of diagnostic markers for celiac disease (dated by TCRdb to about 2020). The germline V gene (reference sequence) sets CDR1 to DFQATT and CDR2 to SNEGSKA. Spanning cysteine to phenylalanine, the CDR3 consists of 14 amino acids. No DNA is listed. The sequencing machine was an Illumina MiSeq. Following TCRdb reprocessing, every CDR3 protein sequence forms one entry, and DNA is not provided. The table for this sample shows over 650 distinct CDR3 sequences. The top ten clonotypes cover approximately 22% of the sample.

This TCR was sampled from a human donor. This table probably holds off-target reads from a library built for another chain. Sequencing used either unsorted cells or a sorted T cell fraction (not recorded which). The V and J genes are TRBV20-1 and TRBJ2-1. The CDR3 region reads CSARVTGGINEQFF.